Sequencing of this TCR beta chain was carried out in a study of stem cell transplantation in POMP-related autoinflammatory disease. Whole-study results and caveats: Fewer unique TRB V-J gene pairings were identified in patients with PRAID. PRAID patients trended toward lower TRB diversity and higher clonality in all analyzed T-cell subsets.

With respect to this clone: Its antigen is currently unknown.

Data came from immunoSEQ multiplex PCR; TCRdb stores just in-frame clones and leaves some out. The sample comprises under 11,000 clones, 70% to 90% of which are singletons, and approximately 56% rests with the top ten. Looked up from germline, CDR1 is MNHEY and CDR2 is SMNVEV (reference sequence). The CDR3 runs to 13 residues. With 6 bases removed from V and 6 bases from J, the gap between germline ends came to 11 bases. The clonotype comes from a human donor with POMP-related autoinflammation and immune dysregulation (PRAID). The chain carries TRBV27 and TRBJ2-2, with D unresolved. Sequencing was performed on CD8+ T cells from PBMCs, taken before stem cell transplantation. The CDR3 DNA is TGTGCCAGCAGGTGGGCCGGGTCCGGGGAGCTGTTTTTT. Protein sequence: CASRWAGSGELFF.